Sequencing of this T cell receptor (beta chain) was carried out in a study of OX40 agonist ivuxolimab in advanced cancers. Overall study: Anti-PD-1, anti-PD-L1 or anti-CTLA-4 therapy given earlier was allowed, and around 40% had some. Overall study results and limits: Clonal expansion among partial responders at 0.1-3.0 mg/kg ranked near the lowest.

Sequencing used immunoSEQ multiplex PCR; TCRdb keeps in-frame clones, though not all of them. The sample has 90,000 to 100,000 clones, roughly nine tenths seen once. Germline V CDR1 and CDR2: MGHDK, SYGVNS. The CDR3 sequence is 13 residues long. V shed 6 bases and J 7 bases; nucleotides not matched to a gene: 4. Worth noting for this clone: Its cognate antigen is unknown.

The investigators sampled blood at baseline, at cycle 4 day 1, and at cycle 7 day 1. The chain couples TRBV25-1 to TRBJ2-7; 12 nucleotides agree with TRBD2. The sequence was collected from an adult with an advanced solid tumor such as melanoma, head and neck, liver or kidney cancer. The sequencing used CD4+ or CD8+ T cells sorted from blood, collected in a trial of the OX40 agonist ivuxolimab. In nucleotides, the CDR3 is TGTGCCAGCAGGACTAGCGGGGGAGGGGAGCAGTACTTC. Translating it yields CASRTSGGGEQYF.